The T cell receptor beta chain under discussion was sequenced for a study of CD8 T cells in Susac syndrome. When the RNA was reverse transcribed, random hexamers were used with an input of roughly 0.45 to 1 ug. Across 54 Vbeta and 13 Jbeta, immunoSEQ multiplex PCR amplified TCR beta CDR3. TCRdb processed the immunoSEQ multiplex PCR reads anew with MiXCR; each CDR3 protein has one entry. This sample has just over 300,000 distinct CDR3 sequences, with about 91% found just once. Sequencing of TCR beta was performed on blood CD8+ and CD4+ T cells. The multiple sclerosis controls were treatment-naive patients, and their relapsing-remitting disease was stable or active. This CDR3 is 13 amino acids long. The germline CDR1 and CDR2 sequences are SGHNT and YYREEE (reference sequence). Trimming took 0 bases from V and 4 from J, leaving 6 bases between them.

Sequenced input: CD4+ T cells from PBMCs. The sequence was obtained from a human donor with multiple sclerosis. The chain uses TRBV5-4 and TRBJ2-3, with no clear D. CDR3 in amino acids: CASSLAGSDTQYF. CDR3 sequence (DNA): TGTGCCAGCAGCTTGGCGGGCTCAGATACGCAGTATTTT.